What follows are 12 T cell receptor beta chains derived from one specimen sequenced in a study of blood T cell repertoires in COVID-19 (TCRdb year 2020). Receptor libraries were prepared by the immunoSEQ multiplex PCR assay. Imported from immuneACCESS, the table was reduced by TCRdb to in-frame sequences with V and J called. These copies leave out some clones; in studies compared against another copy, an unresolved V gene accounts for under half, and the cause of the remainder is not known. This sample has tens of thousands of clones in its table, and 88% of those were observed once. 5.5% to 7% of the sample belongs to the ten largest clones. What was sequenced was peripheral blood. Receptors originate from a woman between 70 and 85 years old with acute or convalescent COVID-19.

The rearrangement joins TRBV7-3 to TRBJ2-7, with D possibly TRBD2 on 7 matching bases. The germline V and J ends were trimmed by 0 bases and 3 bases, with 15 bases remaining between them. This CDR3 spans 16 amino acids. The germline V gene has CDR1 SGHTA and CDR2 FQGTGA. CDR3 nucleotide sequence: TGTGCCAGCAGCTTAACAGGGGGACTAAAAGACTACGAGCAGTACTTC. It yields the protein CASSLTGGLKDYEQYF.

The chain uses TRBV11-3 and TRBJ2-1, with D perhaps matching TRBD2 (5 bases). The CDR3 totals 16 residues. CDR1 and CDR2 (germline): SGHNT, YENEEA. The ends were cut back, 0 bases at V and 1 base at J, with 10 bases in the middle. In DNA, the CDR3 is TGTGCCAGCAGCTTAGATTCGGGGTTTTCCTACAATGAGCAGTTCTTC. It translates to CASSLDSGFSYNEQFF.

The genes are TRBV5-5 and TRBJ1-6; possible D gene TRBD1, 6 bases. CDR1 SGHKS and CDR2 YYEKEE come from the germline V gene (reference sequence). The CDR3 spans 13 residues. V dropped 4 bases and J dropped 8 bases, with 10 bases sitting between them. The CDR3 DNA follows: TGTGCCAGCAGCCAGGACAGTGATTCACCCCTCCACTTT. Translated, it gives CASSQDSDSPLHF.

The chain joins TRBV10-3 to TRBJ2-3, with D unclear. Germline CDR1 ENHRY, CDR2 SYGVKD. V was clipped by 3 bases and J by 0 bases, with 7 bases between them. This CDR3 has 14 residues. As DNA, the CDR3 is TGTGCCATCAGTGACGAAGCTAGCACAGATACGCAGTATTTT. Its protein product is CAISDEASTDTQYF.

This chain joins TRBV6-4 and TRBJ1-4, with unresolved D. V lost 2 bases and J lost 5, with 18 bases in between. CDR3 size: 17 residues. Germline V gives CDR1 MRHNA, CDR2 SNTAGT. The CDR3 loop reads CASSDEGKQAANEKLFF. DNA of the CDR3: TGTGCCAGCAGTGACGAAGGCAAGCAGGCAGCAAATGAAAAACTGTTTTTT.

The chain combines TRBV5-1 with TRBJ1-1; 8 bases agree with TRBD1. This CDR3 region has 15 residues. CDR1 SGHRS and CDR2 YFSETQ come from the germline V gene. Unmatched junction bases numbered 8, after V lost 4 bases and J lost 3 bases. The CDR3 region is CASSPRTGQDTEAFF. The CDR3 coding sequence is TGCGCCAGCAGCCCACGGACAGGGCAGGACACTGAAGCTTTCTTT.

In DNA form, the CDR3 reads TGTGCCAGCAGTGTTGAGAGGGAAGCTTTCTTT. Amino acids: CASSVEREAFF. The chain employs TRBV2 and TRBJ1-1; D remains ambiguous. Germline lookup yields CDR1 SNHLY and CDR2 FYNNEI. V lost 4 bases, J lost 8 bases, and 8 bases lay in between. This CDR3 is built from 11 residues.

CDR3 nucleotides: TGTGCCAGCAGTCGAGGGGGGGGACGGAGGAACACTGAAGCTTTCTTT. Its translation is CASSRGGGRRNTEAFF. The chain couples TRBV7-6 to TRBJ1-1; possibly TRBD1 for D (6 bases). This CDR3 region has 16 residues. In germline, CDR1 is SGHVS, CDR2 FNYEAQ. V gave up 6 bases and J gave up 1 base, with 18 bases separating them.

The CDR3 region is CASSLTSSYEQYF. The CDR3 nucleotides are TGTGCCAGCAGCCTGACTAGTTCCTACGAGCAGTACTTC. V is TRBV11-2 and J is TRBJ2-7; weak D call: TRBD2 (6 bases). The germline V and J ends were trimmed by 5 bases and 1 base, with 9 bases remaining between them. Germline CDR1 is SGHAT and CDR2 is FQNNGV. CDR3 length: 13 amino acids.

The genes are TRBV28 and TRBJ1-6, with no clear D. Germline assignment: CDR1 MDHEN and CDR2 SYDVKM. This CDR3 is 16 amino acids long. V dropped 0 bases and J dropped 3 bases, with 9 bases sitting between them. CDR3: CASSLWGRVYNSPLHF. CDR3 nucleotide sequence: TGTGCCAGCAGTTTATGGGGCAGAGTCTATAATTCACCCCTCCACTTT.

This clone has just one count. The CDR3 nucleotides read TGCAGCGTCCCAGCAGCGGGAACTAGCACAGATACGCAGTATTTT. It translates to CSVPAAGTSTDTQYF. This sequence joins TRBV29-1 and TRBJ2-3, with 7 positions matching TRBD2. J was trimmed by 0 bases and V by 6 bases; bases with no gene match: 9. From germline, CDR1 is SQVTM and CDR2 ANQGSEA. The length of the CDR3 is 15 residues.

V usage is TRBV6-5 and J usage is TRBJ2-2, with 7 bases lining up with TRBD1. Germline V gene data show CDR1 as MNHEY and CDR2 as SVGAGI. The CDR3 extends over 15 amino acids. V was pared by 6 bases and J by 1 base, with 5 bases of the junction left unmatched. The CDR3 DNA sequence: TGTGCCAGCAGGGGCAGGACAGGGAACACCGGGGAGCTGTTTTTT. This gives the protein CASRGRTGNTGELFF.